These 18 T cell receptor beta chains came from one sample sequenced in a study of blood T cells in healthy people across ages. A J-beta primer mix and a sample-barcoded 5' primer were used in a second PCR of roughly 7 to 12 cycles. Via MiXCR, TCRdb re-called the 5' RACE reads, giving one row per CDR3 protein. The sample carries about a million distinct CDR3 sequences, roughly 51% recorded once. Sequencing was done on a sample of blood. The receptors shown here come from a woman aged 55-75 years in good health.

The table lists this clonotype with a few counts. The DNA of the CDR3 is TGTGCCAGCAGTCCACCGGGACTAGCGGGAGCTAGGTACGAGCAGTACTTC. Translating gives CASSPPGLAGARYEQYF. This chain connects TRBV28 to TRBJ2-7, with 14 bases identical to TRBD2. V lost 5 bases, J lost 4 bases, and 10 bases stayed unmatched. The CDR3 spans 17 residues. CDR1 is MDHEN, CDR2 SYDVKM, per germline.

V gene TRBV29-1 combines with J gene TRBJ2-5, with TRBD2 matching over 7 bases. Trimming took 7 bases from V and 11 from J; bases not matched to a gene: 13. CDR3 length: 12 residues. Germline V gene sequence: CDR1 SQVTM, CDR2 ANQGSEA. As DNA, the CDR3 is TGCAGCGAGCGGACTAGTGATAATGAGCAGTACTTC. Residues: CSERTSDNEQYF.

CDR3 sequence reads: CASNRQGADTQYF. For the CDR3, the DNA is TGTGCCAGCAATCGACAGGGCGCAGATACGCAGTATTTT. V is TRBV27 and J is TRBJ2-3; the match to TRBD1 covers 7 bases. J gave up 4 bases and V 7 bases, and 5 bases lay outside the gene matches. The CDR3 spans 13 residues. Germline V gives CDR1 MNHEY, CDR2 SMNVEV (reference sequence).

The chain is built from TRBV5-1 and TRBJ1-2; the D is unclear. V dropped 1 base and J dropped 8 bases, with 12 bases sitting between them. The CDR3 extends over 13 amino acids. Per germline, CDR1 SGHRS and CDR2 YFSETQ. CDR3 nucleotides: TGCGCCAGCAGCTTGAGTCCCCCTGAAGGCTACACCTTC. Protein sequence: CASSLSPPEGYTF. The complete variable domain, with remaining parts taken from reference TRBV5-1 and TRBJ1-2, reads KAGVTQTPRYLIKTRGQQVTLSCSPISGHRSVSWYQQTPGQGLQFLFEYFSETQRNKGNFPGRFSGRQFSNSRSEMNVSTLELGDSALYLCASSLSPPEGYTFGSGTRLTVV.

This chain uses TRBV27 with TRBJ2-1; 8 nucleotides line up with TRBD2. The end of the DNA fits TRBJ2-7 better, so the J call may be wrong. In germline, CDR1 is MNHEY, CDR2 SMNVEV (reference sequence). CDR3 length: 17 amino acids. The CDR3 here is CASSLSIRGLVDNEQYF. The CDR3 DNA reads TGTGCCAGCAGTTTATCCATCCGGGGACTAGTAGACAATGAGCAGTACTTC.

This clonotype was seen only a few times. The genes are TRBV14 and TRBJ2-7, with D possibly TRBD1 on 6 matching bases. The CDR3 is 12 residues long. With 2 bases removed from V and 8 bases from J, the gap between germline ends came to 10 bases. Germline-derived CDR1 and CDR2 are SGHDN and FVKESK. The CDR3 DNA reads as TGTGCCAGCAGCCAATCTCAGGGGAAGCAGTACTTC. Protein product: CASSQSQGKQYF.

A note on this clonotype: This may stem from a read error, because a much larger clone lies one nucleotide away. CDR3: CASSLLDRVGEQYF. The CDR3 DNA reads TGTGCCAGCAGTTTGTTGGACAGGGTGGGCGAGCAGTACTTC. The rearrangement joins TRBV12-3 or TRBV12-4 to TRBJ2-7, with 8 bases lining up with TRBD1. J gave up 6 bases and V 3 bases, and 7 bases lay outside the gene matches. There are 14 residues in the CDR3.

As regards this clonotype: A much more abundant neighbour one base away suggests this may be a read error. V is TRBV7-2 and J is TRBJ2-1; 10 bases map to TRBD1. V was clipped by 4 bases and J by 5 bases; unmatched bases: 14. The CDR3 runs 18 residues. Germline lookup yields CDR1 SGHTA and CDR2 FQGNSA. CDR3 residues: CASSSSLNPGTGDNEQFF. In DNA, the CDR3 is TGTGCCAGCAGCTCAAGCTTAAACCCAGGGACAGGGGACAATGAGCAGTTCTTC.

This chain joins TRBV20-1 and TRBJ2-1; 11 bases align to TRBD2. The germline CDR1 and CDR2 sequences are DFQATT and SNEGSKA (reference sequence). The CDR3 totals 17 residues. Trimming removed 1 base from V and 2 bases from J; junction bases left unmatched: 7. The CDR3: CSARAFGLAGTYNEQFF. The DNA of the CDR3 is TGCAGTGCTAGAGCTTTCGGACTAGCGGGCACCTACAATGAGCAGTTCTTC.

This clonotype was picked up a small number of times. The chain joins TRBV28 to TRBJ2-3, with D hard to call. This CDR3 comprises 14 residues. V gave up 0 bases and J gave up 0 bases, with 4 bases separating them. Per the germline V gene, CDR1 is MDHEN and CDR2 is SYDVKM. The DNA for the CDR3 is TGTGCCAGCAGTTTATGGGCTAGCACAGATACGCAGTATTTT. Amino acid sequence: CASSLWASTDTQYF.

The sample holds a few counts of this clonotype. This chain connects TRBV7-9 to TRBJ2-7; TRBD1 aligns across 9 bases. The CDR3 loop spans 14 amino acids. V lost 5 bases and J lost 3; bases outside the gene matches: 5. Germline CDR1 and CDR2: SEHNR and FQNEAQ (reference sequence). In nucleotides, the CDR3 is TGTGCCAGCAGCGCAACAGGGGGCTACTACGAGCAGTACTTC. Its protein product is CASSATGGYYEQYF.

CDR3 protein: CASSLALYEQFF. For the CDR3, the DNA is TGTGCCAGCAGCTTAGCGTTGTATGAGCAGTTCTTC. The V call is TRBV7-2, the J call TRBJ2-1; D unclear. V was cut by 0 bases and J by 8 bases, with 5 bases left in between. The V gene's germline CDR1 is SGHTA and CDR2 FQGNSA. This CDR3 contains 12 residues. Full variable domain (remainder filled in from reference TRBV7-2 and TRBJ2-1): GAGVSQSPSNKVTEKGKDVELRCDPISGHTALYWYRQSLGQGLEFLIYFQGNSAPDKSGLPSDRFSAERTGGSVSTLTIQRTQQEDSAVYLCASSLALYEQFFGPGTRLTVL.

This clonotype was counted only a few times. The CDR3 spells CASVREDTQYF. In nucleotides, the CDR3 is TGTGCCAGCGTTAGGGAAGATACGCAGTATTTT. This chain connects TRBV6-5 to TRBJ2-3, with unresolved D. V dropped 8 bases and J dropped 5 bases, with 8 bases sitting between them. The germline gives CDR1 MNHEY, CDR2 SVGAGI. The CDR3 contains 11 residues.

About this clonotype itself: The germline gene is not matched at one end of the junction; a read error may be the cause. The chain recombines TRBV11-2 with TRBJ2-1, with D perhaps matching TRBD2 (5 bases). This CDR3 contains 14 residues. Germline CDR1 SGHAT, CDR2 FQNNGV. The CDR3 DNA sequence: TGTGCCGGCAGCCCGCGGACTGGTCAGAATGAGCAGTTCTTC. This codes for CAGSPRTGQNEQFF.

In this sample, this clonotype turned up once. The genes are TRBV6-2 or TRBV6-3 and TRBJ1-1, with D hard to call. CDR3 length: 13 amino acids. The germline V and J ends were trimmed by 6 bases and 3 bases, with 11 bases remaining between them. The V gene's germline CDR1 is MNHEY and CDR2 SVGEGT. In DNA, the CDR3 is TGTGCCAGCAGGGGAGTAGTCCACACTGAAGCTTTCTTT. Its translation: CASRGVVHTEAFF.

The chain combines TRBV27 with TRBJ2-1, with 12 bases aligning to TRBD2. The CDR3 consists of 16 residues. After removal of 4 bases from V and 7 bases from J, the junction contained 8 bases not matched to a gene. Germline V gene lookup returns CDR1 MNHEY and CDR2 SMNVEV (reference sequence). CDR3 protein: CASSSKASGRANEQFF. In DNA form, the CDR3 reads TGTGCCAGCAGTTCCAAGGCTAGCGGGAGGGCGAATGAGCAGTTCTTC.

The chain uses TRBV6-2 or TRBV6-3 and TRBJ2-1; perhaps TRBD2 as D (6 bases). The germline gives CDR1 MNHEY, CDR2 SVGEGT. The V and J ends lost 10 bases and 0 bases respectively, with 10 bases between them. The CDR3 is 13 residues long. This chain's CDR3 is CAIRESSYNEQFF. The CDR3 DNA sequence: TGTGCCATCCGGGAGAGCTCCTACAATGAGCAGTTCTTC.

This rearrangement joins TRBV12-3 or TRBV12-4 to TRBJ2-1, with D perhaps matching TRBD1 or TRBD2 (5 bases each). The CDR3 covers 17 residues. Trimming pared 6 bases from V and 3 bases from J, leaving 21 bases between. DNA for the CDR3: TGTGCCAGCAGCGGTGGGGCTAGCCGCTACCTCTACAATGAGCAGTTCTTC. Amino acids: CASSGGASRYLYNEQFF.